These 2 T cell receptor beta chains share one sample of origin, sequenced in a study of identical twins. TCRdb reanalysed the 5' RACE reads using MiXCR and keeps one entry per CDR3 protein. The sample holds 1.5 million to 2 million distinct CDR3 sequences; around 29% are singletons and the top ten take under 0.35%. Sequencing used cord blood. Receptors originate from a newborn girl in good health.

This sequence joins TRBV6-2 or TRBV6-3 and TRBJ2-1; D call uncertain. Trimming cost V 2 bases and J 10 bases, with 9 bases left between them. CDR3 length equals 12 residues. CDR1 MNHEY and CDR2 SVGEGT come from the germline V gene. CDR3 sequence reads: CASSYNVGEQFF. CDR3 bases: TGTGCCAGCAGTTACAACGTCGGAGAGCAGTTCTTC.

This clonotype has only a few counts. This rearrangement joins TRBV20-1 to TRBJ2-7; weak D call: TRBD2 (6 bases). Germline V gene data show CDR1 as DFQATT and CDR2 as SNEGSKA (reference sequence). The CDR3 has 15 residues. V was pared by 5 bases and J by 7 bases, with 24 bases between. The CDR3 bases are TGCAGTGCTGCCCAGGGACTCAGCTCCTACAATGAGCAGTACTTC. Its translation: CSAAQGLSSYNEQYF.